This TCR beta chain is drawn from a study of radiotherapy plus CTLA-4 blockade in lung cancer. Study results and caveats: Interferon-beta, together with early blood T cell clone dynamics, reportedly best predicted response.

Measured with immunoSEQ multiplex PCR; TCRdb has only the in-frame clones, and not every one. The sample has about 60,000 clones; around 74% are singletons. Germline V gene sequence: CDR1 SGHNT, CDR2 YYREEE (reference sequence). The CDR3 is 13 amino acids. V dropped 0 bases and J dropped 6 bases, with 9 bases sitting between them. On this clone: What it binds is not known.

The sequenced sample was peripheral blood, obtained from a patient treated with radiotherapy plus ipilimumab. The receptor was isolated from a human donor with non-small cell lung cancer whose response to radiotherapy plus ipilimumab could not be evaluated. The genes are TRBV5-4 and TRBJ2-5, with unresolved D. Here the CDR3 reads CASSLDSEKTQYF. CDR3 bases: TGTGCCAGCAGCTTGGACAGTGAGAAGACCCAGTACTTC.